This is a list of T cell receptor beta chains from one sample in a study of blood T cell repertoires in COVID-19. Produced via immunoSEQ multiplex PCR; TCRdb's table is partial and in-frame only. This table has some 29,000 clones, about 90% appearing once. The sample comprised peripheral blood. These receptor sequences come from a human donor in a cohort sampled during active COVID-19. The CDR3 runs from the conserved cysteine through the conserved F or W. Fields, in order: clone size, CDR3 length, V gene, D gene, J gene, CDR3 DNA, CDR3 protein. D genes are given only for firm matches. Rows give clone size only sometimes, using once, few, many, or a class for an expanded clone.

clone_size: .; cdr3_length: 15; v_call: TRBV5-1; d_call: TRBD2; j_call: TRBJ2-1; cdr3_nt: TGCGCCAGCAGCTCCCTAGCGGGGGGCGAGAGTGAGCAGTTCTTC; cdr3_aa: CASSSLAGGESEQFF
clone_size: .; cdr3_length: 16; v_call: TRBV5-1; d_call: .; j_call: TRBJ2-2; cdr3_nt: TGCGCCAGCACAGCTTCACAGGGTTCGAACACCGGGGAGCTGTTTTTT; cdr3_aa: CASTASQGSNTGELFF
clone_size: .; cdr3_length: 16; v_call: TRBV5-4; d_call: TRBD1; j_call: TRBJ1-1; cdr3_nt: TGTGCCAGCAGCTCAGGACAGGTCATTCTGAACACTGAAGCTTTCTTT; cdr3_aa: CASSSGQVILNTEAFF
clone_size: .; cdr3_length: 13; v_call: TRBV5-1; d_call: .; j_call: TRBJ2-5; cdr3_nt: TGCGCCAGCAGCTCCAGGAGGGAAGAGACCCAGTACTTC; cdr3_aa: CASSSRREETQYF
clone_size: .; cdr3_length: 12; v_call: TRBV3-1/TRBV3-2; d_call: .; j_call: TRBJ2-5; cdr3_nt: TGTGCCAGCAGCCAAGATCGAGAGACCCAGTACTTC; cdr3_aa: CASSQDRETQYF
clone_size: .; cdr3_length: 15; v_call: TRBV5-6; d_call: TRBD2; j_call: TRBJ2-5; cdr3_nt: TGTGCCAGCAGCCCGGGACTAACCGTAGAAGAGACCCAGTACTTC; cdr3_aa: CASSPGLTVEETQYF
clone_size: few; cdr3_length: 12; v_call: TRBV19; d_call: TRBD1; j_call: TRBJ1-2; cdr3_nt: TGTGCCACTCTGACAGGGTCGGATGGCTACACCTTC; cdr3_aa: CATLTGSDGYTF
clone_size: once; cdr3_length: 14; v_call: TRBV6-1; d_call: .; j_call: TRBJ1-5; cdr3_nt: TGTGCCAGCAGTGAGTCGACAGATTATCAGCCCCAGCATTTT; cdr3_aa: CASSESTDYQPQHF
clone_size: .; cdr3_length: 15; v_call: TRBV15; d_call: TRBD2; j_call: TRBJ2-1; cdr3_nt: TGTGCCACCAGCAGAGTAGCGGGGGAATACAATGAGCAGTTCTTC; cdr3_aa: CATSRVAGEYNEQFF
clone_size: .; cdr3_length: 13; v_call: TRBV7-8; d_call: .; j_call: TRBJ2-2; cdr3_nt: TGTGCCAGCAGCCTCACAGGGACCGGGGAGCTGTTTTTT; cdr3_aa: CASSLTGTGELFF
clone_size: .; cdr3_length: 13; v_call: TRBV24-1; d_call: .; j_call: TRBJ2-3; cdr3_nt: TGTGCCACCAGTTTAGGGGGTTTAGATACGCAGTATTTT; cdr3_aa: CATSLGGLDTQYF
clone_size: few; cdr3_length: 14; v_call: TRBV18; d_call: .; j_call: TRBJ2-7; cdr3_nt: TGTGCCAGCTCATCGGGGACTCTAGATTCCGCGCAGTACTTC; cdr3_aa: CASSSGTLDSAQYF
clone_size: .; cdr3_length: 15; v_call: TRBV2; d_call: TRBD1; j_call: TRBJ1-4; cdr3_nt: TGTGCCAGCAGTACCCGGGACAGGGCAAATCGGGCACTGTTTTTT; cdr3_aa: CASSTRDRANRALFF
clone_size: .; cdr3_length: 14; v_call: TRBV30; d_call: TRBD1; j_call: TRBJ1-6; cdr3_nt: TGTGCCTGGAATCCCGGGACAGGGCTTTCACCCCTCCACTTT; cdr3_aa: CAWNPGTGLSPLHF
clone_size: .; cdr3_length: 13; v_call: TRBV2; d_call: .; j_call: TRBJ2-5; cdr3_nt: TGTGCCAGCAATATGGGGAGACAAGAGACCCAGTACTTC; cdr3_aa: CASNMGRQETQYF
clone_size: .; cdr3_length: 16; v_call: TRBV7-8; d_call: .; j_call: TRBJ1-1; cdr3_nt: TGTGCCATCACGGGAAATCCGGGCCGCCTAAACACTGAAGCTTTCTTT; cdr3_aa: CAITGNPGRLNTEAFF
clone_size: few; cdr3_length: 13; v_call: TRBV29-1; d_call: TRBD1; j_call: TRBJ1-5; cdr3_nt: TGCAGCGTTGGACAGGGGCCAAATCAGCCCCAGCATTTT; cdr3_aa: CSVGQGPNQPQHF
clone_size: .; cdr3_length: 13; v_call: TRBV2; d_call: .; j_call: TRBJ2-5; cdr3_nt: TGTGCCAGCAGTGATTTAGCGCAAGAGACCCAGTACTTC; cdr3_aa: CASSDLAQETQYF
clone_size: .; cdr3_length: 16; v_call: TRBV15; d_call: TRBD1; j_call: TRBJ1-2; cdr3_nt: TGTGCCACCAGCATCCGCGACAGGGGGCCCGGCTATGGCTACACCTTC; cdr3_aa: CATSIRDRGPGYGYTF
clone_size: .; cdr3_length: 15; v_call: TRBV5-1; d_call: .; j_call: TRBJ1-6; cdr3_nt: TGCGCCAGCAGCTTGCGTCAGTTCTATAATTCACCCCTCCACTTT; cdr3_aa: CASSLRQFYNSPLHF
clone_size: .; cdr3_length: 16; v_call: TRBV14; d_call: .; j_call: TRBJ2-3; cdr3_nt: TGTGCCAGCAGCCTGGCGGCGGGGGCGAACACAGATACGCAGTATTTT; cdr3_aa: CASSLAAGANTDTQYF
clone_size: .; cdr3_length: 14; v_call: TRBV27; d_call: TRBD1; j_call: TRBJ1-6; cdr3_nt: TGTGCCAGCAGTACGGACAGGAGGGGTTCACCCCTCCACTTT; cdr3_aa: CASSTDRRGSPLHF
clone_size: .; cdr3_length: 12; v_call: TRBV7-3; d_call: TRBD1; j_call: TRBJ1-1; cdr3_nt: TGTGCCAGCAGCTCCACCGACAGGGTAGCTTTCTTT; cdr3_aa: CASSSTDRVAFF
clone_size: few; cdr3_length: 14; v_call: TRBV6-4; d_call: TRBD1; j_call: TRBJ2-1; cdr3_nt: TGTGCCAGCGGGTCCGGGACAGGGGGCAATGAGCAGTTCTTC; cdr3_aa: CASGSGTGGNEQFF